This T cell receptor beta chain was retrieved from a study of identical twins. From the 5' RACE reads, TCRdb called clonotypes with MiXCR, one entry per CDR3 protein. Of about 690,000 distinct CDR3 sequences detected, around 6% appear once; the ten largest clones hold approximately 2%. In its sample, this clonotype was seen many times. Germline loops: CDR1 ENHRY, CDR2 SYGVKD. The CDR3 sequence is 14 residues long. J gave up 10 bases and V 6 bases, and 6 bases lay outside the gene matches. The receptor's source is a young man in good health. The rearrangement links TRBV10-3 to TRBJ1-6; 10 bases agree with TRBD1. The specimen was naive T cells sorted from blood. The DNA for the CDR3 is TGTGCCATCAGCTCGACAGGGGGCGGATCACCCCTCCACTTT. This gives the protein CAISSTGGGSPLHF.